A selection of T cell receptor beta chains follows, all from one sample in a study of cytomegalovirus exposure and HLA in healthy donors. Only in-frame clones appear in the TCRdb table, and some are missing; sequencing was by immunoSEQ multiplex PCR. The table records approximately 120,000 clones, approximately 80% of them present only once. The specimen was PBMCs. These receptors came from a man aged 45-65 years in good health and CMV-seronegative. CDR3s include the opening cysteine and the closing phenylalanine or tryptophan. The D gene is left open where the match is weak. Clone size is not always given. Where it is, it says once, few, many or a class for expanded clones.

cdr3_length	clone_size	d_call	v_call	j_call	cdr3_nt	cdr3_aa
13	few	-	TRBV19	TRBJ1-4	TGTGCCAGTAGTGGGAAGGGGAATGAAAAACTGTTTTTT	CASSGKGNEKLFF
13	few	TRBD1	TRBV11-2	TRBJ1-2	TGTGCCAGCAGCTATACAGGGGATGTAGGCTACACCTTC	CASSYTGDVGYTF
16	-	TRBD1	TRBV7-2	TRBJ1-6	TGTGCCAGCAGCTTAGCGCAGGGACAGGGAGATTCACCCCTCCACTTT	CASSLAQGQGDSPLHF
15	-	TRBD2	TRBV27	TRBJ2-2	TGTGCCAGCAGGGAAACCGGGACTAGTCCCGGGGAGCTGTTTTTT	CASRETGTSPGELFF
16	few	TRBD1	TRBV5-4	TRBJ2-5	TGTGCCAGCAGCTTGATGAGCGGGACAGGGTCGGAGACCCAGTACTTC	CASSLMSGTGSETQYF
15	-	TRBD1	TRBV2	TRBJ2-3	TGTGCCAGCAGTGACCAGGGACAGGGAGTAGGAACGCAGTATTTT	CASSDQGQGVGTQYF
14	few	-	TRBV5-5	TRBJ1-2	TGTGCCAGCAGCGTGGACAGAATGAACTATGGCTACACCTTC	CASSVDRMNYGYTF
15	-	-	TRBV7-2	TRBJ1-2	TGTGCCAGCAGTTTAGGGCGACAGAGTAACTATGGCTACACCTTC	CASSLGRQSNYGYTF
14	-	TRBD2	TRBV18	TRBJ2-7	TGTGCCAGCTCCCGCACTAGCGGACCCTACGAGCAGTACTTC	CASSRTSGPYEQYF
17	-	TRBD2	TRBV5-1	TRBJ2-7	TGCGCCAGCAGCTTGGAGCCCCCCGGGGGGGGTATCGACGAGCAGTACTTC	CASSLEPPGGGIDEQYF
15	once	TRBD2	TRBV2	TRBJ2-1	TGTGCCAGCTCAAAGCGGGGGGGCGTCTACAATGAGCAGTTCTTC	CASSKRGGVYNEQFF
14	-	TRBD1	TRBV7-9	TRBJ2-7	TGTGCCAGCAGCAGGGGACAGAACTCCTACGAGCAGTACTTC	CASSRGQNSYEQYF
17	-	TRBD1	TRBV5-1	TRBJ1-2	TGCGCCAGCAGCCCGCGAGGTGGGACAGGGGAGAGCTATGGCTACACCTTC	CASSPRGGTGESYGYTF
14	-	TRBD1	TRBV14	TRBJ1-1	TGTGCCAGCAGCCATGTACAGGGGTACACTGAAGCTTTCTTT	CASSHVQGYTEAFF
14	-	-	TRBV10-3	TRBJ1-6	TGTGCCATCAGTGATTCGGGTTTTGATTCACCCCTCCACTTT	CAISDSGFDSPLHF
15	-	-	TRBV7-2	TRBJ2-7	TGTGCCAGCAGCTTAGTGGTTAGCGCGTCCTACGAGCAGTACTTC	CASSLVVSASYEQYF
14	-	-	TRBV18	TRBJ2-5	TGTGCCAGCTCACCACCTGTGCGTTGGGAGACCCAGTACTTC	CASSPPVRWETQYF
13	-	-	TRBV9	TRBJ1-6	TGTGCCAGCTCCCCCGGTCCGAATTCACCCCTCCACTTT	CASSPGPNSPLHF
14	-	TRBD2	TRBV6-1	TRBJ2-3	TGTGCCAGCAGCAAGCGGGGGGCCACAGATACGCAGTATTTT	CASSKRGATDTQYF
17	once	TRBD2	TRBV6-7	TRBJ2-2	TGTGCCAGCACCGTGGGACTAGCGGGGGGGTACCCCGGGGAGCTGTTTTTT	CASTVGLAGGYPGELFF
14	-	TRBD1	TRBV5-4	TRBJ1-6	TGTGCCAGCAGCTTGAAGGACAGGGATTCACCCCTCCACTTT	CASSLKDRDSPLHF
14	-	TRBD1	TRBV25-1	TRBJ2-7	TGTGCCAGCAGTGACGGGACAGGCGAGAGAGAGCAGTACTTC	CASSDGTGEREQYF
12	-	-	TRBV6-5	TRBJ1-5	TGTGCCAGCAGTTACGTCGGTCAGCCCCAGCATTTT	CASSYVGQPQHF
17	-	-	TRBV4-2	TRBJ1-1	TGTGCCAGCAGCCAAGAAAACAGCAGGGGAACGAACACTGAAGCTTTCTTT	CASSQENSRGTNTEAFF
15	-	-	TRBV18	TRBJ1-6	TGTGCCAGCTCACCCCCCGCAGGGAATAATTCACCCCTCCACTTT	CASSPPAGNNSPLHF
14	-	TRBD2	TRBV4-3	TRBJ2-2	TGCGCCAGCAGGACTAGCGGGGGAGTCGGGGAGCTGTTTTTT	CASRTSGGVGELFF